A single sample is the source of the 18 T cell receptor beta chains below, sequenced in a study of T cell repertoires in cytomegalovirus infection. TCRdb independently ran MiXCR on the reads; one entry per CDR3 protein. The data contain about 260,000 distinct CDR3 sequences, roughly 10% of them singletons. Sequencing was done on a sample of PBMCs. The source is a human donor in good health (CMV status not recorded). Some clones in this sample may be carry-over from other donors' samples.

This clonotype was seen more than once but under ten times. The chain joins TRBV19 to TRBJ1-5, with a weak D call TRBD1 (5 bases). With 6 bases removed from V and 0 bases from J, the gap between germline ends came to 9 bases. Germline V gene sequence: CDR1 LNHDA, CDR2 SQIVND (reference sequence). The CDR3 loop spans 14 amino acids. In DNA, the CDR3 is TGTGCCAGTAGGGCGACAGCTAGCAATCAGCCCCAGCATTTT. Encoded protein: CASRATASNQPQHF. Full variable domain (rest looked up from reference TRBV19 and TRBJ1-5): DGGITQSPKYLFRKEGQNVTLSCEQNLNHDAMYWYRQDPGQGLRLIYYSQIVNDFQKGDIAEGYSVSREKKESFPLTVTSAQKNPTAFYLCASRATASNQPQHFGDGTRLSIL.

This clonotype was picked up many times. The chain combines TRBV7-2 with TRBJ2-3; tentatively, D is TRBD2 (6 bases). In germline, CDR1 is SGHTA, CDR2 FQGNSA. There are 14 residues in the CDR3. V lost 5 bases and J lost 3, with 12 bases in between. The CDR3 reads CASSRSGGTDTQYF. The CDR3 DNA follows: TGTGCCAGCAGCAGGAGCGGAGGGACAGATACGCAGTATTTT.

This clonotype was seen ten or more times. The rearrangement links TRBV7-2 to TRBJ2-2; D perhaps matches TRBD2 (6 bases). The CDR3 contains 16 residues. V was shortened by 5 bases and J by 3 bases, with 16 bases between the two germline ends. The germline V gene has CDR1 SGHTA and CDR2 FQGNSA. This chain's CDR3 is CASSPASDLDTGELFF. CDR3 sequence (DNA): TGTGCCAGCAGCCCGGCTAGCGACTTGGACACCGGGGAGCTGTTTTTT.

This clonotype was seen ten or more times. The genes are TRBV7-8 and TRBJ2-3; D gene uncertain. Germline V CDR1 and CDR2: SGHVS, FQNEAQ. The CDR3 is 17 amino acids. V dropped 3 bases and J dropped 3 bases, with 19 bases sitting between them. The chain's CDR3 is CASSFRASIVVTDTQYF. CDR3 DNA: TGTGCCAGCAGCTTTAGGGCCTCAATTGTAGTGACAGATACGCAGTATTTT.

This clonotype was picked up many times. The chain carries TRBV7-2 and TRBJ1-6; maybe TRBD1 (5 bases). This CDR3 region has 17 residues. Germline CDR1 SGHTA, CDR2 FQGNSA. V shed 4 bases and J shed 2 bases, with 15 bases lying between them. CDR3: CASSSPGGGTYNSPLHF. DNA of the CDR3: TGTGCCAGCAGCTCCCCCGGGGGGGGTACCTATAATTCACCCCTCCACTTT.

This clonotype appeared many times. This chain uses TRBV7-2 with TRBJ1-2; 11 nucleotides align to TRBD1. V was pared by 5 bases and J by 7 bases, with 6 bases of the junction left unmatched. The CDR3 sequence is 14 residues long. The germline gives CDR1 SGHTA, CDR2 FQGNSA. In DNA, the CDR3 is TGTGCCAGCAGCAAAGGACAGGGGGCCGGTGGCTACACCTTC. Amino acid sequence: CASSKGQGAGGYTF.

This clonotype has just a few counts. The rearrangement joins TRBV5-1 to TRBJ1-5, with D possibly matching TRBD1 (6 bases). CDR1 and CDR2 (germline): SGHRS, YFSETQ. V was clipped by 0 bases and J by 7 bases, with 14 bases between them. The length of the CDR3 is 15 residues. CDR3 in DNA: TGCGCCAGCAGCTTGGGAGCAGGGGATAGCCAGCCCCAGCATTTT. It translates to CASSLGAGDSQPQHF.

The V and J genes are TRBV5-6 and TRBJ2-3, with TRBD2 as a possible D gene (6 bases). Germline CDR1 is SGHDT and CDR2 is YYEEEE. The CDR3 runs to 15 residues. The ends were cut back, 6 bases at V and 4 bases at J, with 18 bases in the middle. The CDR3 region has the DNA TGTGCCAGCACCGAACCGGGACTTCGCCCAGATACGCAGTATTTT. It translates to CASTEPGLRPDTQYF.

V and J are TRBV12-3 or TRBV12-4 and TRBJ1-2; 7 bases agree with TRBD1. This CDR3 comprises 13 residues. V was clipped by 6 bases and J by 3 bases; unmatched bases: 4. DNA of the CDR3: TGTGCCAGCAGGGGGACAGCTCACTATGGCTACACCTTC. Its protein product is CASRGTAHYGYTF.

This clonotype was picked up many times. The genes are TRBV7-2 and TRBJ2-2; TRBD2 agrees at 9 bases. CDR1 SGHTA and CDR2 FQGNSA come from the germline V gene. The CDR3 has 16 amino acids. Unmatched junction bases numbered 6, after V lost 5 bases and J lost 2 bases. Here the CDR3 reads CASSLRGLANTGELFF. CDR3 sequence (DNA): TGTGCCAGCAGCCTTCGGGGACTAGCTAACACCGGGGAGCTGTTTTTT. Full variable domain (remainder filled in from reference TRBV7-2 and TRBJ2-2): GAGVSQSPSNKVTEKGKDVELRCDPISGHTALYWYRQSLGQGLEFLIYFQGNSAPDKSGLPSDRFSAERTGGSVSTLTIQRTQQEDSAVYLCASSLRGLANTGELFFGEGSRLTVL.

This clonotype was detected many times. This chain links TRBV6-1 with TRBJ1-5; D is unclear. V lost 5 bases and J 4 bases, leaving 15 bases between the germline ends. The CDR3 runs 15 residues. Looked up from germline, CDR1 is MNHNS and CDR2 is SASEGT. The CDR3 loop reads CASSLSLLNNQPQHF. In DNA form, the CDR3 reads TGTGCCAGCAGTTTATCCCTCCTAAATAATCAGCCCCAGCATTTT.

This chain connects TRBV6-5 to TRBJ2-7; TRBD1 aligns across 9 bases. In germline, CDR1 is MNHEY, CDR2 SVGAGI. The J segment lost 6 bases and the V segment lost 4 bases, leaving 7 bases of the junction unmatched. The CDR3 is made up of 14 amino acids. CDR3 region: CASSSGTGFIEQYF. The CDR3 DNA is TGTGCCAGCAGTTCCGGGACAGGGTTTATCGAGCAGTACTTC.

This CDR3 is CASSIVDRTNEQFF. CDR3 coding DNA: TGTGCCAGTAGTATCGTGGACAGGACTAATGAGCAGTTCTTC. The chain carries TRBV19 and TRBJ2-1, with 7 bases identical to TRBD1. Germline loops: CDR1 LNHDA, CDR2 SQIVND (reference sequence). J gave up 7 bases and V 3 bases, and 6 bases lay outside the gene matches. CDR3 length: 14 residues. The whole variable domain, remainder taken from reference TRBV19 and TRBJ2-1, is DGGITQSPKYLFRKEGQNVTLSCEQNLNHDAMYWYRQDPGQGLRLIYYSQIVNDFQKGDIAEGYSVSREKKESFPLTVTSAQKNPTAFYLCASSIVDRTNEQFFGPGTRLTVL.

Ten or more counts support this clonotype. The rearrangement uses TRBV7-2 and TRBJ2-1; TRBD1 might be the D (6 bases). CDR1 is SGHTA and CDR2 is FQGNSA in the germline V gene. V lost 3 bases and J 0 bases, leaving 9 bases between the germline ends. The CDR3 runs 15 residues. This CDR3 reads CASSFTGRSYNEQFF. For the CDR3, the DNA is TGTGCCAGCAGCTTTACAGGGCGCTCCTACAATGAGCAGTTCTTC. Variable domain in full (rest from reference TRBV7-2 and TRBJ2-1): GAGVSQSPSNKVTEKGKDVELRCDPISGHTALYWYRQSLGQGLEFLIYFQGNSAPDKSGLPSDRFSAERTGGSVSTLTIQRTQQEDSAVYLCASSFTGRSYNEQFFGPGTRLTVL.

This clonotype was seen repeatedly, ten times or more. This sequence joins TRBV7-2 and TRBJ2-7, with 11 bases that match TRBD2. With V trimmed by 5 bases and J by 5 bases, 14 bases remained unmatched. The germline gives CDR1 SGHTA, CDR2 FQGNSA. CDR3 length: 17 residues. CDR3 sequence: CASSPRLAGLPSDEQYF. The CDR3, as DNA: TGTGCCAGCAGCCCTCGACTAGCGGGGTTACCTAGTGACGAGCAGTACTTC.

This clonotype appeared many times. The J gene is TRBJ2-7, the V gene TRBV7-3; tentatively, D is TRBD1 or TRBD2 (5 bases each). In germline, CDR1 is SGHTA, CDR2 FQGTGA. V dropped 1 base and J dropped 2 bases, with 12 bases sitting between them. The CDR3 is 15 amino acids. The CDR3 reads CASSLIPGPTYEQYF. DNA of the CDR3: TGTGCCAGCAGCTTAATCCCGGGACCCACCTACGAGCAGTACTTC.

This clonotype was recorded at least ten times. V is TRBV4-2 and J is TRBJ1-2; unclear D gene. This CDR3 region has 15 residues. Trimming removed 1 base from V and 2 bases from J, with 11 bases in between. Germline V gives CDR1 LGHNA, CDR2 YNFKEQ. CDR3 nucleotides: TGTGCCAGCAGCCAAGGAAGCGCGGAAAACTATGGCTACACCTTC. It codes for CASSQGSAENYGYTF.

In this sample, this clonotype turned up many times. The chain has TRBV19 and TRBJ1-6, with no clear D. The CDR3 spans 15 residues. V was clipped by 6 bases and J by 10 bases, with 19 bases between them. Germline V gene sequence: CDR1 LNHDA, CDR2 SQIVND (reference sequence). The CDR3 is CASRPHRSGHSPLHF. CDR3 DNA sequence: TGTGCCAGTAGGCCCCATCGCAGTGGGCACTCACCCCTCCACTTT.